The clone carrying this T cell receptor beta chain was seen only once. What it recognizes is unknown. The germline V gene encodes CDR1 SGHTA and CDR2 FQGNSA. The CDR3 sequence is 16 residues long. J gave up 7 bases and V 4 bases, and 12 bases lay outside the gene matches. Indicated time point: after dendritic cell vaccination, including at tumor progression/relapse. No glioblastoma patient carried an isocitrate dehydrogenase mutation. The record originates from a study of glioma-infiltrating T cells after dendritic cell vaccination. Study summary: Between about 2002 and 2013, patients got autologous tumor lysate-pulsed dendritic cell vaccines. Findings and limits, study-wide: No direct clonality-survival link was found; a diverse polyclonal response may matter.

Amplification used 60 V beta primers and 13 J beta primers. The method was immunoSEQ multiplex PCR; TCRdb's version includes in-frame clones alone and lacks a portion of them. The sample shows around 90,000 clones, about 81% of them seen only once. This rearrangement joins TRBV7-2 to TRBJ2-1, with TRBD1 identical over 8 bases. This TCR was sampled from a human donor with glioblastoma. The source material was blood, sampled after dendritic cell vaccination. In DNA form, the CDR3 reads TGTGCCAGCAGCTCAAACTCAGGACAGGGCCAGAATGAGCAGTTCTTC. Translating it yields CASSSNSGQGQNEQFF.